Listed below are T cell receptor beta chains from one sample, sequenced in a study of blood T cell repertoires in COVID-19. Clones were read by immunoSEQ multiplex PCR, and TCRdb kept only the in-frame ones, dropping some. Of roughly 120,000 clones detected, roughly 70% appear once; the ten largest clones hold 0.7% to 1%. The specimen was peripheral blood. These receptors all come from a human donor with acute or convalescent COVID-19. The donor label of this sample is uncertain. Each CDR3 is given with its conserved first and last residue. The D gene is left open where the match is weak. The size of a clone is reported for some rows only, either as once, few or many, or as a class for expanded clones.

j_gene,v_gene,d_gene,abundance,CDR3aa,CDR3nt
TRBJ1-4,TRBV6-5,TRBD1,NA,CASKQQGAKREKLFF,TGTGCCAGCAAGCAACAGGGGGCGAAACGGGAAAAACTGTTTTTT
TRBJ1-2,TRBV5-6,NA,NA,CASSFSENYGYTF,TGTGCCAGCAGCTTCTCCGAGAACTATGGCTACACCTTC
TRBJ2-3,TRBV6-4,NA,NA,CASNLQGVTDTQYF,TGTGCCAGCAACCTACAGGGAGTCACAGATACGCAGTATTTT
TRBJ2-2,TRBV3-1/TRBV3-2,NA,many,CASSPQLWRTTTGELFF,TGTGCCAGCAGCCCACAGCTTTGGAGGACTACCACCGGGGAGCTGTTTTTT
TRBJ2-1,TRBV2,TRBD2,few,CASMRPGTGRDEQFF,TGTGCCAGCATGCGCCCCGGGACGGGGAGGGATGAGCAGTTCTTC
TRBJ2-5,TRBV30,NA,few,CAWSVLESTQYF,TGTGCCTGGAGTGTACTTGAGTCAACCCAGTACTTC
TRBJ2-2,TRBV27,TRBD2,NA,CASSLFGGAVGELFF,TGTGCCAGCAGTTTGTTCGGGGGGGCCGTCGGGGAGCTGTTTTTT
TRBJ2-1,TRBV3-1/TRBV3-2,TRBD2,few,CASSLGLAGGLEQFF,TGTGCCAGCAGCCTAGGACTAGCGGGGGGGCTCGAGCAGTTCTTC
TRBJ2-5,TRBV24-1,NA,NA,CATSDLGSSQYF,TGTGCCACCAGTGATTTGGGGAGTAGCCAGTACTTC
TRBJ2-1,TRBV28,TRBD2,few,CASSIRTSGHNEQFF,TGTGCCAGCAGTATCCGGACTAGCGGCCACAATGAGCAGTTCTTC
TRBJ1-3,TRBV9,TRBD1,NA,CASSPLTGAGGNTIYF,TGTGCCAGCAGCCCGCTGACAGGGGCGGGCGGAAACACCATATATTTT
TRBJ2-2,TRBV4-2,TRBD2,NA,CASSQVSGGAAGELFF,TGTGCCAGCAGCCAAGTTAGCGGGGGGGCCGCCGGGGAGCTGTTTTTT
TRBJ2-3,TRBV28,NA,NA,CASRSSTDTQYF,TGTGCCAGCAGGTCTAGCACAGATACGCAGTATTTT
TRBJ2-3,TRBV18,TRBD2,NA,CASSPTRGSTDTQYF,TGTGCCAGCTCACCCACGCGGGGGAGTACAGATACGCAGTATTTT
TRBJ1-4,TRBV11-2,NA,NA,CASSSRQMGGEKLFF,TGTGCCAGCAGCAGCCGTCAAATGGGGGGTGAAAAACTGTTTTTT
TRBJ2-3,TRBV12-5,NA,NA,CASGLVPDGDKSTDTQYF,TGTGCTAGTGGTTTGGTACCAGACGGGGACAAGAGCACAGATACGCAGTATTTT
TRBJ2-2,TRBV28,NA,NA,CASRVQSLAGELFF,TGTGCCAGCAGGGTACAGTCGTTGGCCGGGGAGCTGTTTTTT
TRBJ1-5,TRBV6-6,NA,NA,CASSYRGDQPQHF,TGTGCCAGCAGTTACAGGGGTGATCAGCCCCAGCATTTT
TRBJ2-5,TRBV12-3/TRBV12-4,NA,NA,CASSLLRETQYF,TGTGCCAGCAGTTTACTGAGAGAGACCCAGTACTTC
TRBJ2-5,TRBV3-1/TRBV3-2,NA,few,CASSHLQVQETQYF,TGTGCCAGCAGCCATCTACAGGTCCAAGAGACCCAGTACTTC
TRBJ2-2,TRBV3-1/TRBV3-2,NA,NA,CASSHGGPFGELFF,TGTGCCAGCAGCCATGGGGGCCCTTTCGGGGAGCTGTTTTTT
TRBJ1-1,TRBV19,NA,NA,CASSKPGAPEAFF,TGTGCCAGTAGTAAACCGGGAGCGCCTGAAGCTTTCTTT
TRBJ2-3,TRBV5-1,TRBD1,NA,CASSLGGQGRTDTQYF,TGCGCCAGCAGCTTAGGGGGACAGGGACGCACAGATACGCAGTATTTT